The 4 T cell receptor beta chains given below trace back to one sample, sequenced in a study of Graves' ophthalmopathy and Graves' hyperthyroidism. Researchers took RNA transcripts and amplified TCR beta CDR3 regions from them. HTBI primers served in a first-round RT-PCR, which a second-round multiplex PCR followed. TCRdb re-called the multiplex PCR reads with MiXCR, one entry per CDR3 protein. The sample records hundreds of thousands of distinct CDR3 sequences, 20% to 25% being singletons. The sample was peripheral blood. The receptors were gathered from a woman aged 18-29 years with stable Graves' hyperthyroidism. Some clones in this sample may be carry-over from other donors' samples.

This clonotype has just a few counts. The chain uses TRBV20-1 and TRBJ1-2; D is ambiguous. This CDR3 has 11 residues. Trimming cost V 3 bases and J 7 bases, with 9 bases left between them. Germline V CDR1 and CDR2: DFQATT, SNEGSKA (reference sequence). DNA for the CDR3: TGCAGTGCTAGTTACTCTGGTGGCTACACCTTC. Translating gives CSASYSGGYTF.

The rearrangement joins TRBV7-2 to TRBJ2-7, with D tentatively TRBD2 (5 bases). The CDR3 is made up of 14 amino acids. Deletions cut 3 bases from V and 4 bases from J, with 13 bases between. The germline V gene has CDR1 SGHTA and CDR2 FQGNSA. The DNA for the CDR3 is TGTGCCAGCAGCTTGAGGGCTAGCTCATACGAGCAGTACTTC. It translates to CASSLRASSYEQYF.

The gene calls are TRBV6-5 and TRBJ2-5; possibly TRBD2 for D (6 bases). The V gene's germline CDR1 is MNHEY and CDR2 SVGAGI. Trimming took 2 bases from V and 4 from J, leaving 11 bases between them. The CDR3 is 14 amino acids. CDR3 protein: CASSYGGERETQYF. The CDR3 DNA is TGTGCCAGCAGTTACGGCGGGGAACGAGAGACCCAGTACTTC.

Only a few counts were recorded for this clonotype. This chain uses TRBV30 with TRBJ1-5; D might be TRBD1 (6 bases). Trimming cost V 3 bases and J 6 bases, with 18 bases left between them. The CDR3 length is 15 residues. The germline CDR1 and CDR2 sequences are GTSNPN and SVGIG (reference sequence). The CDR3 is CAWSFNGGAGQPQHF. CDR3 bases: TGTGCCTGGAGCTTCAACGGGGGCGCCGGTCAGCCCCAGCATTTT.